This TCR beta chain originates from a study of CD8+CD57+ T cells in acquired aplastic anemia. About the research overall: The average for DNA from sorted CD4+ and CD8+ cells was 3 to 4 ug. The average read count for CD4+ cells in healthy donors was around 11 million. Study findings and constraints: For CD8+ Simpson's diversity, patients and controls showed no significant difference. There were twenty-nine CD8+ CDR3 sequences that occurred in both patients and controls.

TCR beta VDJ and CDR3 profiling used genomic DNA as template. TCRdb reprocessed the reads via MiXCR and lists one record per CDR3 protein. The sample yields more than 40,000 distinct CDR3 sequences, about 73% seen once. With respect to this clonotype: What it binds is not known.

V dropped 6 bases and J dropped 6; count of bases not matched to a gene: 4. The CDR3 totals 14 residues. CDR1 and CDR2 (germline): SNHLY, FYNNEI. Sequencing was done on a sample of sorted CD4+, CD8+, or CD8+CD57+ T cells (not recorded which) from PBMCs. This receptor was taken from a human donor in good health, serving as a control. The chain uses TRBV2 and TRBJ2-1; 11 bases align to TRBD2. CDR3 region: CASRRTSGLNEQFF. CDR3 bases: TGTGCCAGCAGACGGACTAGCGGGCTCAATGAGCAGTTCTTC.